This T cell receptor beta chain was captured in a study of shared clonotypes between healthy human individuals. Study findings and constraints: Read depth was anticipated to influence clonotype sharing among donors.

Notes on this clone: Its antigen is unidentified.

Loaded into unsorted PBMC replicate PCRs was around 330 ng DNA, 30,000 or so T cell genomes. The table came from immunoSEQ multiplex PCR; TCRdb's copy has only in-frame clones and leaves some out. Here the sample spans roughly 450,000 clones, about four fifths being singletons. V lost 3 bases to trimming and J lost 9 bases; unmatched junction nucleotides: 12. This CDR3 region has 16 residues. Germline lookup yields CDR1 LNHDA and CDR2 SQIVND (reference sequence). This TCR came from a woman in her thirties or forties in good health. Some clones in this sample may be carry-over from other donors' samples. The V gene is TRBV19, the J gene TRBJ2-1; 9 positions match TRBD2. Sequenced: PBMCs. The CDR3 spells CASSIQAGGSWGEQFF. In DNA form, the CDR3 reads TGTGCCAGTAGTATCCAGGCGGGAGGGTCCTGGGGTGAGCAGTTCTTC. The full variable domain, in which reference TRBV19 and TRBJ2-1 provide the parts outside the CDR3, is DGGITQSPKYLFRKEGQNVTLSCEQNLNHDAMYWYRQDPGQGLRLIYYSQIVNDFQKGDIAEGYSVSREKKESFPLTVTSAQKNPTAFYLCASSIQAGGSWGEQFFGPGTRLTVL.